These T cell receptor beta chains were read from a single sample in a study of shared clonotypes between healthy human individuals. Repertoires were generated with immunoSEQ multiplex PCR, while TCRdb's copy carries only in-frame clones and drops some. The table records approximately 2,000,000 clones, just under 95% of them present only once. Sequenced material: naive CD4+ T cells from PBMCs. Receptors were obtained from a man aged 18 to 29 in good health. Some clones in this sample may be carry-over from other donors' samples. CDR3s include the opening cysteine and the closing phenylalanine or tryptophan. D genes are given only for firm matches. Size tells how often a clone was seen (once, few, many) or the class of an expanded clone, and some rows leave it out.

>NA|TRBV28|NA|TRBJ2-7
TGTGCCAGCAGCACTGGGGCCAGGAAGACCTACGAGCAGTACTTC
CASSTGARKTYEQYF
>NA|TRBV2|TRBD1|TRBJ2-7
TGTGCCAGCAGTGAAGACAGGGGCGCCTACGAGCAGTACTTC
CASSEDRGAYEQYF
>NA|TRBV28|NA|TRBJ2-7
TGTGCCAGCAGGATGAGTATCCGCCACGAGCAGTACTTC
CASRMSIRHEQYF
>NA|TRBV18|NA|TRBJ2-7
TGTGCCAGCTCACCACTCCATCGAGGGCTGCCCGAGCAGTACTTC
CASSPLHRGLPEQYF
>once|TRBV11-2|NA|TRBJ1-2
TGTGCCAGCAGCCTCACGTTACCCTATGGCTACACCTTC
CASSLTLPYGYTF
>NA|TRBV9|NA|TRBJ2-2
TGTGCCAGCAGTCGTGGGGCGCTGAGGGTTCCCGGGGAGCTGTTTTTT
CASSRGALRVPGELFF
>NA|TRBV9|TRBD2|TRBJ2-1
TGTGCCAGCAGCCCCCGTCACGGGACTAGCGGGAGCTCCTACAATGAGCAGTTCTTC
CASSPRHGTSGSSYNEQFF
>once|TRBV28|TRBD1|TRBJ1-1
TGTGCCAGCAGGAATACAGGGGGCGCCTTGGGCACTGAAGCTTTCTTT
CASRNTGGALGTEAFF
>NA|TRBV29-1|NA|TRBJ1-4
TGCAGCGTTCGGGGAAATGCTAATGAAAAACTGTTTTTT
CSVRGNANEKLFF
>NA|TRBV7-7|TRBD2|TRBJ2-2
TGTGCCAGCAGCTCCTCCGGGACTACTAACACCGGGGAGCTGTTTTTT
CASSSSGTTNTGELFF
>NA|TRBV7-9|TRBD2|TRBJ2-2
TGTGCCAGCACCGAGGGACTAGCGGGAATCTACCGCACCGGGGAGCTGTTTTTT
CASTEGLAGIYRTGELFF
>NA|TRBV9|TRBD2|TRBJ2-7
TGTGCCAGCAGCGTAGGGGCTAGCGGGAGGTACGAGCAGTACTTC
CASSVGASGRYEQYF
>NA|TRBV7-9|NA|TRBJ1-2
TGTGCCAGCAGCTCCGGACAGCATTGGGCGAACTATGGCTACACCTTC
CASSSGQHWANYGYTF
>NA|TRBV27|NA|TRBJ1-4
TGTGCCAGCAGTGGACTAACAACTAATGAAAAACTGTTTTTT
CASSGLTTNEKLFF
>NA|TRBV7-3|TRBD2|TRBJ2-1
TGTGCCAGCAGCTTAATAGGCCTAGCGGACAATGAGCAGTTCTTC
CASSLIGLADNEQFF
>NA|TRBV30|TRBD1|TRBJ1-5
TGCCGACAGGGCAGAAAAATATGTCAGCCCCAGCATTTT
CRQGRKICQPQHF
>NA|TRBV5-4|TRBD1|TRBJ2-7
TGTGCCAGCAGCCACACGGACAGGGGGGCCTACGAGCAGTACTTC
CASSHTDRGAYEQYF
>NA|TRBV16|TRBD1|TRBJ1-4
TGTGCCAGCAGCCGGGACAGCTCAGGAAAACTGTTTTTT
CASSRDSSGKLFF
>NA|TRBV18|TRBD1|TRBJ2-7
TGTGCCAGCTCTCACGAGGGACAGCCCACGGCATACGAGCAGTACTTC
CASSHEGQPTAYEQYF
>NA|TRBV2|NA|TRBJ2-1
TGTGCCAGCAGGAGGAGCGGGATCAGGGGAGATGAGCAGTTCTTC
CASRRSGIRGDEQFF
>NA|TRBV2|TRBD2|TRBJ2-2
TGTGCCAGCAGGCGGGCTAGCGGGAGAGGGACCGGGGAGCTGTTTTTT
CASRRASGRGTGELFF
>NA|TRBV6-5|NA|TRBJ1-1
TGTGCCAGCAGTTACGCCAGGTTGTACACTGAAGCTTTCTTT
CASSYARLYTEAFF
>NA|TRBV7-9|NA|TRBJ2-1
TGTGCCAGCAGCTTAGCGGTAGCCAATGAGCAGTTCTTC
CASSLAVANEQFF
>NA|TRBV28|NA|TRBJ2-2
TGTGCCAGCACTTCCAGGGGTAACACCGGGGAGCTGTTTTTT
CASTSRGNTGELFF
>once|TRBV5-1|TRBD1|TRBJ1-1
TGCGCCAGCAGCTTGGTGGACAGGGGGGTTACTGAAGCTTTCTTT
CASSLVDRGVTEAFF
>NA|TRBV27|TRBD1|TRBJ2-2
TGTGCCAGCACCCAGGGACCGACAGGGGCGGCCACCGGGGAGCTGTTTTTT
CASTQGPTGAATGELFF
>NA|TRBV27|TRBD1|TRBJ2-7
TGTGCCAGCAGTTTATCCCACACCCGCTTGACAGGGATCGAGTACTTC
CASSLSHTRLTGIEYF
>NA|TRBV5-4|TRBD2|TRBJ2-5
TGTGCCAGCAGCTTGTATGTAGCGGGAGAAGAGACCCAGTACTTC
CASSLYVAGEETQYF
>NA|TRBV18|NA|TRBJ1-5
TGTGCCAGCTCACCCGCGGTGGCAGGTGCCAGGCAGCCCCAGCATTTT
CASSPAVAGARQPQHF
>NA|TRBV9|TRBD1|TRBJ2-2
TGTGCCAGCAGCGATTCCGGGACAGGGGCCACGGGGACCGGGGAGCTGTTTTTT
CASSDSGTGATGTGELFF
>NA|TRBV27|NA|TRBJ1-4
TGTGCCAGTACCTTCTCTGGGGCAACTAATGAAAAACTGTTTTTT
CASTFSGATNEKLFF
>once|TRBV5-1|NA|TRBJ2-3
TGCGCCAGCAGCTTGTCGCAGGGCCGAACAGATACGCAGTATTTT
CASSLSQGRTDTQYF
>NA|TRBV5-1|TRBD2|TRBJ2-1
TGCGCCAGCAGCTTGGGGTCTGGACTAGGCGGTTACAATGAGCAGTTCTTC
CASSLGSGLGGYNEQFF
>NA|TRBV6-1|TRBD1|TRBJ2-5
TGTGCCAGCAGTACCCGCCGCGGGGACAGGGAGACCCAGTACTTC
CASSTRRGDRETQYF
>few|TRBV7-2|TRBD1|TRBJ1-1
TGTGCCAGCAGCCAAACAGGGGGCGTGACTGAAGCTTTCTTT
CASSQTGGVTEAFF
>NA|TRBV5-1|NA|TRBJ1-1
TGCGCCAGCAGCACCGCGGCAGGGCGTTGGAAAAACACTGAAGCTTTCTTT
CASSTAAGRWKNTEAFF
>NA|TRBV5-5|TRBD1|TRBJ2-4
TGTGCCAGCAGAGAACGGGACAGGGGGCTATTGGAGGCCAAAAACATTCAGTACTTC
CASRERDRGLLEAKNIQYF
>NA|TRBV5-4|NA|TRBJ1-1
TGTGCCAGCAGCCTGGGATCCCCAGGAGAGGCTTTCTTT
CASSLGSPGEAFF
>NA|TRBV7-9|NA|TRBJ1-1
TGTGCCAGCAGCTTATACGCAGGGAGCTATGAAGCTTTCTTT
CASSLYAGSYEAFF
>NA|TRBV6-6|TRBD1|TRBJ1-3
TGTGCCAGCACACTTGACAGGGACTCTGGAAACACCATATATTTT
CASTLDRDSGNTIYF
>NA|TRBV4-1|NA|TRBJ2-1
TGCGCCAGCAGCCAGACCAGGCCGAGCTCCTACAATGAGCAGTTCTTC
CASSQTRPSSYNEQFF
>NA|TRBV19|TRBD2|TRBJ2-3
TGTGCCAGTAGTCCGACGCTAGCGGGAAGGGCAGATACGCAGTATTTT
CASSPTLAGRADTQYF
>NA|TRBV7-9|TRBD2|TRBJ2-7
TGTGCCAGCAGCTTTTTGGGGGGGTGGACATCCTCATCATACGAGCAGTACTTC
CASSFLGGWTSSSYEQYF
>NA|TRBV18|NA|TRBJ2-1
TGTGCCAGCTCACCGGGGGAGAATCCTTACAATGAGCAGTTCTTC
CASSPGENPYNEQFF
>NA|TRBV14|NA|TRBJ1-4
TGTGCCAGCAGCCAACAGGGATTTGCAACTAATGAAAAACTGTTTTTT
CASSQQGFATNEKLFF
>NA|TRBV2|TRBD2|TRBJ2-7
TGTGCCAGCAGTGACTCAGCGGGAGGGCCATACGAGCAGTACTTC
CASSDSAGGPYEQYF
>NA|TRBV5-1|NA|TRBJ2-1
TGCGCCAGCAGGGGTGACCTGACAACCTACAATGAGCAGTTCTTC
CASRGDLTTYNEQFF
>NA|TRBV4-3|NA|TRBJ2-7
TGCGCCAGCAGCCAAGCCCGGGACATTTACTACGAGCAGTACTTC
CASSQARDIYYEQYF